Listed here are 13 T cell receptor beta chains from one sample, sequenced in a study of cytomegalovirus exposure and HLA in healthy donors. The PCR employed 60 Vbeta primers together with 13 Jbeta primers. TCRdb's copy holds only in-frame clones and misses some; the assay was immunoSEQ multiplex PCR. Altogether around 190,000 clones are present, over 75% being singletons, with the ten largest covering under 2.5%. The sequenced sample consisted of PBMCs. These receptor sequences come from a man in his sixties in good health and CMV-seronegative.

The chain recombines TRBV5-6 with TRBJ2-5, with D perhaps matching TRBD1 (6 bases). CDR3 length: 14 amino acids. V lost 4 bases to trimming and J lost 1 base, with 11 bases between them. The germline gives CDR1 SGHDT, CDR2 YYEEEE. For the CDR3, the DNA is TGTGCCAGCAGCCTCGGACAGTTCCAAGAGACCCAGTACTTC. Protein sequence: CASSLGQFQETQYF. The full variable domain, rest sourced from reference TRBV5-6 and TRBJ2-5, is DAGVTQSPTHLIKTRGQQVTLRCSPKSGHDTVSWYQQALGQGPQFIFQYYEEEERQRGNFPDRFSGHQFPNYSSELNVNALLLGDSALYLCASSLGQFQETQYFGPGTRLLVL.

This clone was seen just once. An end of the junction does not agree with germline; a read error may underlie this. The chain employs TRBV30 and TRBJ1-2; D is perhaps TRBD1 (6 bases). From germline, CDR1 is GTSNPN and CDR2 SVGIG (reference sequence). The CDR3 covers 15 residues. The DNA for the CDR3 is TGTGCCTGGAGTGTAAGAGGCGCTGGGGGCTATGGCTACCCCTTC. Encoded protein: CAWSVRGAGGYGYPF.

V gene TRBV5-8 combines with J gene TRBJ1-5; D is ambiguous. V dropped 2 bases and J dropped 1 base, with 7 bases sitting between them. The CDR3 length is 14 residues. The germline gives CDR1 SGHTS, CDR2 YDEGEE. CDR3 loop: CASSFPQSNQPQHF. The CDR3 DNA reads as TGTGCCAGCAGCTTTCCACAGAGCAATCAGCCCCAGCATTTT.

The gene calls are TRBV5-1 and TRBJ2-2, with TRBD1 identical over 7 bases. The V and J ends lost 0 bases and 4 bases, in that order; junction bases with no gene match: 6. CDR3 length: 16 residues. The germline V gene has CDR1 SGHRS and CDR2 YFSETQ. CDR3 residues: CASSLEGGLSTGELFF. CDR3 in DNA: TGCGCCAGCAGCTTGGAAGGGGGCCTTAGCACCGGGGAGCTGTTTTTT. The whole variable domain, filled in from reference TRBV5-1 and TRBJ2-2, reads KAGVTQTPRYLIKTRGQQVTLSCSPISGHRSVSWYQQTPGQGLQFLFEYFSETQRNKGNFPGRFSGRQFSNSRSEMNVSTLELGDSALYLCASSLEGGLSTGELFFGEGSRLTVL.

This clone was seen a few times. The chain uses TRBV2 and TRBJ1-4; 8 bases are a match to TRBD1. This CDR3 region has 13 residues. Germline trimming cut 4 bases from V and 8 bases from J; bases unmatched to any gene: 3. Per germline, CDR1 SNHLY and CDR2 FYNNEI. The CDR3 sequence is CASSGRGQEKLFF. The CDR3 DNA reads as TGTGCCAGCAGTGGCAGGGGGCAAGAAAAACTGTTTTTT.

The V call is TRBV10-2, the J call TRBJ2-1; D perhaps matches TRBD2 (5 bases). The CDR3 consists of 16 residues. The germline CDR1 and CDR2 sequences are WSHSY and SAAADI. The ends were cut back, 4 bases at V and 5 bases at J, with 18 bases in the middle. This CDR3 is CASSGPSGVGDNEQFF. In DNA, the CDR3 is TGCGCCAGCAGTGGACCCAGCGGCGTTGGCGACAATGAGCAGTTCTTC.

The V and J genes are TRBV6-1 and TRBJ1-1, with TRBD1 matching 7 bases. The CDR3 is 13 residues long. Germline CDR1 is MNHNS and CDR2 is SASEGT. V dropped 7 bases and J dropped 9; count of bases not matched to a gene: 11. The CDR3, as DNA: TGTGCCAGCATAAGTACGCAGGGGGGACAAGCTTTCTTT. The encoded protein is CASISTQGGQAFF.

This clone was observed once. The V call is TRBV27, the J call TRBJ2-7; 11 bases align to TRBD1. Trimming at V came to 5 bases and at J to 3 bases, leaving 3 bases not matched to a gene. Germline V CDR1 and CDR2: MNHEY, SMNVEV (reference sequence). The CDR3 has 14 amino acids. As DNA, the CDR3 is TGTGCCAGCAGTACCGGGACAGGGGGCTACGAGCAGTACTTC. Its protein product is CASSTGTGGYEQYF.

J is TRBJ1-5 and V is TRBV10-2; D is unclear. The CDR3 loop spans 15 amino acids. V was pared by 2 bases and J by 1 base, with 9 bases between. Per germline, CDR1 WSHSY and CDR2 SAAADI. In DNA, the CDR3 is TGCGCCAGCAGTGAGGAAGATCGGAGCAATCAGCCCCAGCATTTT. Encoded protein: CASSEEDRSNQPQHF.

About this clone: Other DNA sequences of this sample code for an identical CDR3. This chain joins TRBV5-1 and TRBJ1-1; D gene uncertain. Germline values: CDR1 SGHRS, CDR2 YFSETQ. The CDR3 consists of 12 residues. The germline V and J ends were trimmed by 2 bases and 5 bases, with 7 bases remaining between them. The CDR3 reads CASSFGGTEAFF. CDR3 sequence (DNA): TGCGCCAGCAGCTTCGGAGGGACTGAAGCTTTCTTT.

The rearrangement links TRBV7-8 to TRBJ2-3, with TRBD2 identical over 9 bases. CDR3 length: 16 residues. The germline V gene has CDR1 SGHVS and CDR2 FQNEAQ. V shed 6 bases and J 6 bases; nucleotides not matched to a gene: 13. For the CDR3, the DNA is TGTGCCAGCAGGGGGGCGGGCGGGAGGGCTGTCGATACGCAGTATTTT. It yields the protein CASRGAGGRAVDTQYF.

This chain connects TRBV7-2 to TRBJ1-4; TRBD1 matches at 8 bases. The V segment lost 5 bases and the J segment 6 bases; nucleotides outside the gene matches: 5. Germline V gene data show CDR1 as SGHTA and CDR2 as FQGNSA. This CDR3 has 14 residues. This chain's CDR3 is CASSPTGVDEKLFF. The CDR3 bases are TGTGCCAGCAGCCCGACAGGGGTTGATGAAAAACTGTTTTTT.

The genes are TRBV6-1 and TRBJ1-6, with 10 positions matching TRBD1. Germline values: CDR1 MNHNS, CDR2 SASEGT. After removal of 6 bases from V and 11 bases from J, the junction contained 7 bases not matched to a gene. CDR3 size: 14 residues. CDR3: CASRGTGVLTPLHF. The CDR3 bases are TGTGCCAGCAGGGGGACAGGGGTACTTACACCCCTCCACTTT.